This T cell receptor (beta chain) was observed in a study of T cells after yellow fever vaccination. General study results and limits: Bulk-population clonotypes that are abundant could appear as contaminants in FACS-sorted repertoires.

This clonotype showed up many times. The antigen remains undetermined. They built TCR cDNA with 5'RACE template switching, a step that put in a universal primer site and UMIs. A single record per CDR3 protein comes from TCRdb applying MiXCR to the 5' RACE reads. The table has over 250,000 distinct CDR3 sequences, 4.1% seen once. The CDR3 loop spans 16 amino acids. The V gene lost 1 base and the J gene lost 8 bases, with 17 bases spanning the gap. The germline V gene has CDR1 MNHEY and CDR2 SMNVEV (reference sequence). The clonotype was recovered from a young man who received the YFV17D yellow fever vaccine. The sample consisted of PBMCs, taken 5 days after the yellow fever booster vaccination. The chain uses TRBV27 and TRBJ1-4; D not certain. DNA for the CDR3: TGTGCCAGCAGTTTATTTGGCGGATTTGGGTTGGAAAAACTGTTTTTT. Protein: CASSLFGGFGLEKLFF.